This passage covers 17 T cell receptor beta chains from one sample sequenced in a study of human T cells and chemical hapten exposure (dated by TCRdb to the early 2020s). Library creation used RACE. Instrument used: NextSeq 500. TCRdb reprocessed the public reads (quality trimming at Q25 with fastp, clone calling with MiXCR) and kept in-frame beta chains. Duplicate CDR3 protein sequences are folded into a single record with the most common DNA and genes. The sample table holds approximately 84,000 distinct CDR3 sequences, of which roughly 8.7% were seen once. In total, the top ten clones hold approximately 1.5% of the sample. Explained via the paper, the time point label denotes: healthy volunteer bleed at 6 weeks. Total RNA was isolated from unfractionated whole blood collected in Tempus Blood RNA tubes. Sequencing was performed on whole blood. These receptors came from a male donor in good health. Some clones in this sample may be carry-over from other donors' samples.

The CDR3 coding sequence is TGTGCCATCAGTGAGGGACAGAGGACCTACGAGCAGTACTTC. Protein: CAISEGQRTYEQYF. V is TRBV10-3 and J is TRBJ2-7, with a tentative D call TRBD1 (6 bases). The CDR3 is 14 residues long. Germline V lookup: CDR1 ENHRY, CDR2 SYGVKD. V lost 2 bases, J lost 2 bases, and 10 bases lay in between.

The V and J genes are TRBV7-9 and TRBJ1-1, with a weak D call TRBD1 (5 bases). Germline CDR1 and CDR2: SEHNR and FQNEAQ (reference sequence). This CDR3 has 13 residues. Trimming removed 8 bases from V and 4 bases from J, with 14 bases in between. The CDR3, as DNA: TGTGCCAGCGCCCGCCCCGGGGGCACTGAAGCTTTCTTT. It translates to CASARPGGTEAFF.

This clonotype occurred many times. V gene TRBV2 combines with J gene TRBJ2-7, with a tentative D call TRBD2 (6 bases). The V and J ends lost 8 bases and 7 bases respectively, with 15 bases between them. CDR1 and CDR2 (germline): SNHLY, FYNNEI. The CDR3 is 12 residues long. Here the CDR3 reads CASSVGSGEQYF. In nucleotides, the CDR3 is TGTGCCAGCTCCGTCGGGAGTGGGGAGCAGTACTTC.

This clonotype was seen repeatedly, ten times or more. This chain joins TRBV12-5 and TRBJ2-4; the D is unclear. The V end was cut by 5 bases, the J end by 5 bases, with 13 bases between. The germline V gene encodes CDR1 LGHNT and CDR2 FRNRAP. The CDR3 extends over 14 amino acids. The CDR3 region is CASGMTGYQNIQYF. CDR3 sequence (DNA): TGTGCTAGTGGTATGACTGGATACCAAAACATTCAGTACTTC.

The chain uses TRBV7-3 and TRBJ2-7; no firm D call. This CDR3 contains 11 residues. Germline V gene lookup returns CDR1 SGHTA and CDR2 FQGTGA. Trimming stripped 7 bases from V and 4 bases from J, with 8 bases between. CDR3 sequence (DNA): TGTGCCAGCAACCCCCCATACGAGCAGTACTTC. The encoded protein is CASNPPYEQYF.

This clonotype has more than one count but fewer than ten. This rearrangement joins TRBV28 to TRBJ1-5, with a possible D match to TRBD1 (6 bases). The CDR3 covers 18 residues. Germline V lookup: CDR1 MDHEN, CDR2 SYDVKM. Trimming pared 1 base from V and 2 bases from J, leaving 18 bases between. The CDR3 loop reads CASSLSRGGDSGNQPQHF. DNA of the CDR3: TGTGCCAGCAGTTTATCGAGGGGGGGGGATAGTGGCAATCAGCCCCAGCATTTT.

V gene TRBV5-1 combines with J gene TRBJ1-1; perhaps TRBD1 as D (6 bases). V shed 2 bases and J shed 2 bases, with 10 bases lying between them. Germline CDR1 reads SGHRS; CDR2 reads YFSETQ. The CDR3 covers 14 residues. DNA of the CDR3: TGCGCCAGCAGCTTTAGGGACATCAACACTGAAGCTTTCTTT. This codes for CASSFRDINTEAFF. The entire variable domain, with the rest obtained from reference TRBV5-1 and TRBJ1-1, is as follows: KAGVTQTPRYLIKTRGQQVTLSCSPISGHRSVSWYQQTPGQGLQFLFEYFSETQRNKGNFPGRFSGRQFSNSRSEMNVSTLELGDSALYLCASSFRDINTEAFFGQGTRLTVV.

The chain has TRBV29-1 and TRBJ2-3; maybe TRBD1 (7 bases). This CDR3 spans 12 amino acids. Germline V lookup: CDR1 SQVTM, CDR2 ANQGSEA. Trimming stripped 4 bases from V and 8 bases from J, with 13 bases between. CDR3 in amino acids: CSVVSGGGTQYF. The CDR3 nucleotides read TGCAGCGTTGTTTCAGGGGGAGGTACGCAGTATTTT.

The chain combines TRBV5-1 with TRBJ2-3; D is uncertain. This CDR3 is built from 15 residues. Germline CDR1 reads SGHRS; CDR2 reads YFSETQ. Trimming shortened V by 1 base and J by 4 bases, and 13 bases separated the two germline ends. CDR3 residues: CASSLRPSGSDTQYF. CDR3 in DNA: TGCGCCAGCAGCTTGCGGCCCTCAGGTTCAGATACGCAGTATTTT.

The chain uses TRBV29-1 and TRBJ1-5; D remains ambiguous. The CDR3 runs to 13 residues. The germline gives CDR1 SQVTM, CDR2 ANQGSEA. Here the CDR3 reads CRLFPYSNQPQHF. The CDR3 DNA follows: TGCCGCCTATTCCCATATAGCAATCAGCCCCAGCATTTT.

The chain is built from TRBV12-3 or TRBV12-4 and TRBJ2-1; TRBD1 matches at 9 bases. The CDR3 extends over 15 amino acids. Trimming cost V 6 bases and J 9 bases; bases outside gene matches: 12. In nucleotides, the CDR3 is TGTGCCAGCAGAACCGGGACAGGGAAACGGAGTGAGCAGTTCTTC. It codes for CASRTGTGKRSEQFF.

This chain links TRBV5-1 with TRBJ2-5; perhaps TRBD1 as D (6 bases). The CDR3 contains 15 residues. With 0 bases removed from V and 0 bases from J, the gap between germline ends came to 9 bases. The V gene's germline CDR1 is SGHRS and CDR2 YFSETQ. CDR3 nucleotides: TGCGCCAGCAGCTTGGACAGGGTGGACCAAGAGACCCAGTACTTC. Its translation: CASSLDRVDQETQYF.

The CDR3 nucleotides read TGTGCTAGTGGTTTTTTCCCAAAAAGCGGGAGTCGGTCCGGGGAGCTGTTTTTT. It codes for CASGFFPKSGSRSGELFF. The chain recombines TRBV12-5 with TRBJ2-2; 8 nucleotides align to TRBD2. CDR3 length: 18 residues. Germline values: CDR1 LGHNT, CDR2 FRNRAP. V shed 3 bases and J 6 bases; nucleotides not matched to a gene: 15.

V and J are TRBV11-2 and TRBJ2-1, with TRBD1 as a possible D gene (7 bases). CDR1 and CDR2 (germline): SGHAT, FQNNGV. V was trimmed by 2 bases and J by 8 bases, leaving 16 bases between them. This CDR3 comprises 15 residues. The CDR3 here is CASSLSDREVDEQFF. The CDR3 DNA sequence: TGTGCCAGCAGCTTATCAGACAGGGAGGTCGATGAGCAGTTCTTC.

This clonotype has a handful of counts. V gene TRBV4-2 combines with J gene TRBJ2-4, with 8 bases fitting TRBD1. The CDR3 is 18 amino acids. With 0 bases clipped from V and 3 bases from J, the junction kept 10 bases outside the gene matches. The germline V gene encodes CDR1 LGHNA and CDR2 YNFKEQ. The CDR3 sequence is CASSQDEGTGPRKNIQYF. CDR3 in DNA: TGTGCCAGCAGCCAAGATGAAGGGACAGGACCCCGCAAAAACATTCAGTACTTC.

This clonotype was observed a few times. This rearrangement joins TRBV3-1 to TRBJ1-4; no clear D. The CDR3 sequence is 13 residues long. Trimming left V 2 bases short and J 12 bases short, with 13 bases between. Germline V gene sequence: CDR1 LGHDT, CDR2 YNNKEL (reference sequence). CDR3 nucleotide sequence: TGTGCCAGCAGCCAACGGTCCAGCGCGGAACTGTTTTTT. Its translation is CASSQRSSAELFF.

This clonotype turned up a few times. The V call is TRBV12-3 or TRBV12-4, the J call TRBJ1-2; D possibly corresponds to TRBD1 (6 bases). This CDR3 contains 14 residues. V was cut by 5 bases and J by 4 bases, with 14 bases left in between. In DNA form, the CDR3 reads TGTGCCAGCAGTCCTAGGGGGGGCGGCTATGGCTACACCTTC. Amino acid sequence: CASSPRGGGYGYTF.